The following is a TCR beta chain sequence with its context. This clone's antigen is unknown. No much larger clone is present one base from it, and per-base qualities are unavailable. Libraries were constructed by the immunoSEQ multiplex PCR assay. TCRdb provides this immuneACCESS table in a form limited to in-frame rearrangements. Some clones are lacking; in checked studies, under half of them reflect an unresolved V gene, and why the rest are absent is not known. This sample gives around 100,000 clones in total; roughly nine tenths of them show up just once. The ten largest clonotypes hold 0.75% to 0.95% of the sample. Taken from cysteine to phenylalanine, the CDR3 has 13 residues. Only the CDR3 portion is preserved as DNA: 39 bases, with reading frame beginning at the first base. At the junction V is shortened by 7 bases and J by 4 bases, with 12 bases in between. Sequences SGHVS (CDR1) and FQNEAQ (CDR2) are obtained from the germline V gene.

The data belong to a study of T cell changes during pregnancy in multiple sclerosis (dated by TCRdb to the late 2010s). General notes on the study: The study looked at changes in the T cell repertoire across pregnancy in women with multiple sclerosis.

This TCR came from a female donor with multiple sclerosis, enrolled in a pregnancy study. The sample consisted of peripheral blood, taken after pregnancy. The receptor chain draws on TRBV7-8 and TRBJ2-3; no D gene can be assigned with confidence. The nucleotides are TGTGCCAGCATAGGATGGAGTTCAGATACGCAGTATTTT. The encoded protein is CASIGWSSDTQYF.